This record concerns one T cell receptor (beta chain) sequence. Its antigen is not identified. Profiled with immunoSEQ multiplex PCR; TCRdb holds only in-frame clones, not every one. The profile shows about 1.5 million clones, 95% to 99% of them singletons. CD45RA-negative memory and CD45RA+ naive subsets were split from the CD4+ cells. Germline CDR1 is KGHSH and CDR2 is LQKENI. The CDR3 runs to 16 residues. V was shortened by 1 base and J by 0 bases, with 13 bases between the two germline ends. This sample was included in a study of shared clonotypes between healthy human individuals. Background on the study: Each donor had three CD4 naive, three CD4 memory, two CD8 naive and one CD8 memory plate.

Study-wide results and limits: Approximately 4.6% of naive CD4 clonotypes were shared across four donors.

Sequenced sample: naive CD4+ T cells sorted from blood. Sample subset: CD45RA+ positively selected. This clonotype was sampled from a man aged 25-45 years in good health. The chain joins TRBV18 to TRBJ2-7; D is possibly TRBD2 (6 bases). The CDR3 nucleotides are TGTGCCAGCTCACCACTTAGCGGAAGTCTCTCCTACGAGCAGTACTTC. Translating gives CASSPLSGSLSYEQYF.